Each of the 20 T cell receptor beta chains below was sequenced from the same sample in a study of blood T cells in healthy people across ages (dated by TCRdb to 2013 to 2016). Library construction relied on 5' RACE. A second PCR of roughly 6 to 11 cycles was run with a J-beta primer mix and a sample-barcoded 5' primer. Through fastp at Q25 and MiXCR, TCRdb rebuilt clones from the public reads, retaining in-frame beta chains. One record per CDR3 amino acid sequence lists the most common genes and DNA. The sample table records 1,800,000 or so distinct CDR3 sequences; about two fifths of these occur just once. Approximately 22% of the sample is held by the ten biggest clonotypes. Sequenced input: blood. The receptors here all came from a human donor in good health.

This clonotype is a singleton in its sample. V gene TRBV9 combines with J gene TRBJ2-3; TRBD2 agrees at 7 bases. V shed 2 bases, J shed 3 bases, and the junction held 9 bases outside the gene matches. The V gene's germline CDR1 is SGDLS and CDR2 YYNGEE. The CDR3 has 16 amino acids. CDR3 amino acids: CASSVRSGEGTDTQYF. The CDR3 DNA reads TGTGCCAGCAGCGTGAGAAGCGGGGAAGGGACAGATACGCAGTATTTT.

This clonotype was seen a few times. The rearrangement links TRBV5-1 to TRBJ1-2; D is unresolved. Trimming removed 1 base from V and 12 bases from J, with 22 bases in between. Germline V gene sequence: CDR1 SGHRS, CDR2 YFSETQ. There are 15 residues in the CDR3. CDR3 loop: CASSLSPGGRAENTF. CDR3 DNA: TGCGCCAGCAGCTTGTCCCCCGGTGGGAGGGCGGAAAACACCTTC.

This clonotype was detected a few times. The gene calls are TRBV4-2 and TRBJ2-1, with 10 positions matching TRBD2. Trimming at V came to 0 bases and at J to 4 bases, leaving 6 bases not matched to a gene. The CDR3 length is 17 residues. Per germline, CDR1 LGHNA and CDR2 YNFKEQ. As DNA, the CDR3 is TGTGCCAGCAGCCAAGACGCCGGGACTAGCGCTTACAATGAGCAGTTCTTC. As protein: CASSQDAGTSAYNEQFF.

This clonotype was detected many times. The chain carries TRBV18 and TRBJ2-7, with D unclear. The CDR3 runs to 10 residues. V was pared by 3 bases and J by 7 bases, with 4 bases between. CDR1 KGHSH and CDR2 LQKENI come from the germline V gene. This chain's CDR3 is CASSPVEQYF. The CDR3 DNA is TGTGCCAGCTCACCTGTGGAGCAGTACTTC.

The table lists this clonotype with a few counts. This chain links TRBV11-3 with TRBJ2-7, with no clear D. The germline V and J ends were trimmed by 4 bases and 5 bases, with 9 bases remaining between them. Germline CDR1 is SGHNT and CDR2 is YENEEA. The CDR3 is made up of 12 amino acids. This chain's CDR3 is CASSSVPHEQYF. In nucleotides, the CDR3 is TGTGCCAGCAGCTCCGTCCCTCACGAGCAGTACTTC.

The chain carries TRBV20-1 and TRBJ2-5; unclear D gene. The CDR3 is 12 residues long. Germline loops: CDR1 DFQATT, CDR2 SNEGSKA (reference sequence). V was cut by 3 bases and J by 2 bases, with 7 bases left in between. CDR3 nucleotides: TGCAGTGCTAGTTCGGATCAAGAGACCCAGTACTTC. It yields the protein CSASSDQETQYF.

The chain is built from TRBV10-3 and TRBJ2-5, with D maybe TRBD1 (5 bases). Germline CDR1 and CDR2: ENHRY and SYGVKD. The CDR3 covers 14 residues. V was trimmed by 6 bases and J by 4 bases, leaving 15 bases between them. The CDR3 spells CAISPDSFPETQYF. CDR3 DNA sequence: TGTGCCATCAGCCCCGACAGTTTCCCAGAGACCCAGTACTTC.

CDR3 in amino acids: CATSREIPNQETQYF. As DNA, the CDR3 is TGTGCCACCAGCAGAGAGATCCCGAACCAAGAGACCCAGTACTTC. The V gene is TRBV15, the J gene TRBJ2-5, with unresolved D. CDR3 length equals 15 residues. Germline-derived CDR1 and CDR2 are LNHNV and YYDKDF (reference sequence). Trimming cost V 0 bases and J 0 bases, with 8 bases left between them.

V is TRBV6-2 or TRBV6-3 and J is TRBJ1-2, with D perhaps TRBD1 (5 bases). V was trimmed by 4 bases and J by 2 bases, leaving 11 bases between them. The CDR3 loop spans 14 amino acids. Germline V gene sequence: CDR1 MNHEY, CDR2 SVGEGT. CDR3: CASSWLRQNYGYTF. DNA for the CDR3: TGTGCCAGCAGTTGGCTTCGACAGAACTATGGCTACACCTTC.

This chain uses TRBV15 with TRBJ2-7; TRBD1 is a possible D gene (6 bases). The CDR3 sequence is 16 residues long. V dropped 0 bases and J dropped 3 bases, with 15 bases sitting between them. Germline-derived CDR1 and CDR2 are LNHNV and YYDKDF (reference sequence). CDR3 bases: TGTGCCACCAGCAGAGATCTCTGGGACACTTACTACGAGCAGTACTTC. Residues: CATSRDLWDTYYEQYF.

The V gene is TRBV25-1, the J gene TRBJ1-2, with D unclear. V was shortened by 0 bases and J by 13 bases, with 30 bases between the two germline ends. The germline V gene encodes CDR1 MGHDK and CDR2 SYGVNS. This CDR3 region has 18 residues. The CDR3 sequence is CASSEYFPTDLRVNVLTF. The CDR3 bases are TGTGCCAGCAGTGAATACTTCCCAACAGACTTGCGGGTTAATGTACTCACCTTC.

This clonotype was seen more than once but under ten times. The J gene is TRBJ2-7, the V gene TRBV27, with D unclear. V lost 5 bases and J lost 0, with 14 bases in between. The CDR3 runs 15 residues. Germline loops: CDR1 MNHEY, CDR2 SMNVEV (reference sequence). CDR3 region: CASSPSDWSSYEQYF. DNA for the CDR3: TGTGCCAGCAGTCCTTCCGACTGGAGCTCCTACGAGCAGTACTTC.

DNA for the CDR3: TGTGCCAGCAGCCAACGGACAGGACAAGAGACCCAGTACTTC. Its protein is CASSQRTGQETQYF. V gene TRBV7-2 combines with J gene TRBJ2-5; 7 bases line up with TRBD1. Losses at the gene ends were 5 bases for V and 2 bases for J; bases not matched to a gene: 5. CDR1 is SGHTA and CDR2 is FQGNSA in the germline V gene. This CDR3 comprises 14 residues.

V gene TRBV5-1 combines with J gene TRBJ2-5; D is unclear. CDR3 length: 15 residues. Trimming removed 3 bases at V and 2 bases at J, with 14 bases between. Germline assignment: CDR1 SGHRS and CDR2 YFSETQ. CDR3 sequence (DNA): TGCGCCAGCAGCTATGCCATGCGGAATCAAGAGACCCAGTACTTC. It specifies CASSYAMRNQETQYF.

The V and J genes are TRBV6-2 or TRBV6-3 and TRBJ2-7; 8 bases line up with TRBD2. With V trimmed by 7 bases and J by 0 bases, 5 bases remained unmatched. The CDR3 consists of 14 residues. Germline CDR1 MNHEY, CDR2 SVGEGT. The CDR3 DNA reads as TGTGCCAGCAAGGACGGGGGGGCCTCCTACGAGCAGTACTTC. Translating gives CASKDGGASYEQYF.

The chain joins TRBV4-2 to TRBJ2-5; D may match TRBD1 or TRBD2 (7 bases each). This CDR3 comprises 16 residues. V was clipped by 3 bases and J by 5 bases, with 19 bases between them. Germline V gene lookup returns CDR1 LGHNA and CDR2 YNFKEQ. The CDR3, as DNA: TGTGCCAGCAGCCAGGAAATGACAGGGAGGGGGGAGACCCAGTACTTC. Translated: CASSQEMTGRGETQYF.

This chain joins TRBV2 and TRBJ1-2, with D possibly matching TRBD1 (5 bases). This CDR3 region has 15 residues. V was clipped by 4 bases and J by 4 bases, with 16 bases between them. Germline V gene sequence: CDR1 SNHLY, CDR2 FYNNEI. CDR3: CASSVYSGTSYGYTF. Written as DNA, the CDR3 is TGTGCCAGCAGTGTATACTCGGGGACCTCCTATGGCTACACCTTC.

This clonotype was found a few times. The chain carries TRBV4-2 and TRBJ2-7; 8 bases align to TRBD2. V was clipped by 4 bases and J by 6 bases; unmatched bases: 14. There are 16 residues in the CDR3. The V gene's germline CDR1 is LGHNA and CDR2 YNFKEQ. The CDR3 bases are TGTGCCAGCAGCCCTTCAAGCGGGGGATTTCGGAGCGAGCAGTACTTC. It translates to CASSPSSGGFRSEQYF.

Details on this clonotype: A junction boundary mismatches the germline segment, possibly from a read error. For the CDR3, the DNA is TGTGTCAGCAGTCCGGGCTGGGAAGAGACCCAGTACTTC. It specifies CVSSPGWEETQYF. The genes are TRBV12-3 or TRBV12-4 and TRBJ2-4; no clear D. The J call may be faulty, since TRBJ2-5 better matches the DNA end. The CDR3 extends over 13 amino acids.

This chain's CDR3 is CASSQRRQGSSYNEQFF. In DNA, the CDR3 is TGTGCCAGTAGTCAGCGGAGGCAGGGGAGCTCCTACAATGAGCAGTTCTTC. The rearrangement joins TRBV19 to TRBJ2-1; a weak D match, TRBD1 (6 bases). V was clipped by 5 bases and J by 0 bases, with 17 bases between them. The CDR3 contains 17 residues. Germline V gives CDR1 LNHDA, CDR2 SQIVND (reference sequence).